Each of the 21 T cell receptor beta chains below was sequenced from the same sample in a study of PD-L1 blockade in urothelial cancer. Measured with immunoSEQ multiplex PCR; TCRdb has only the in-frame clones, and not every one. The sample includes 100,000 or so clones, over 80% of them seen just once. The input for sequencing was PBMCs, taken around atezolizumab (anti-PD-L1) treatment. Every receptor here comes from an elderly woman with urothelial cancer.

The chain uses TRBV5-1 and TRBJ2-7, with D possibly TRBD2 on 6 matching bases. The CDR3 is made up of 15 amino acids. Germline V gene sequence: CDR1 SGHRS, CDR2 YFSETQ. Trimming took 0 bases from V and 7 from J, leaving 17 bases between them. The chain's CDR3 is CASSLEAPGVREQYF. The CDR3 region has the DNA TGCGCCAGCAGCTTGGAGGCTCCGGGAGTGAGGGAGCAGTACTTC.

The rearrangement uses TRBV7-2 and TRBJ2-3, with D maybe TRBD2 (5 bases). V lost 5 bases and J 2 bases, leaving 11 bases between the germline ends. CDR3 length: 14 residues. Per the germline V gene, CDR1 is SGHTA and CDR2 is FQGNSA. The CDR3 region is CASSIVRATDTQYF. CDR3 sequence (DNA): TGTGCCAGCAGCATCGTGCGGGCCACAGATACGCAGTATTTT.

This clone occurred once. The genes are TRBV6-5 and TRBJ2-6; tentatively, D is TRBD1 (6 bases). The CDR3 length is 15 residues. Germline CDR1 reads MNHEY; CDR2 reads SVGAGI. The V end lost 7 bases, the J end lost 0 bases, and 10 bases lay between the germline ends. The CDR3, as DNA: TGTGCCAGCACCGAAGGGGGCTCTGGGGCCAACGTCCTGACTTTC. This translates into CASTEGGSGANVLTF.

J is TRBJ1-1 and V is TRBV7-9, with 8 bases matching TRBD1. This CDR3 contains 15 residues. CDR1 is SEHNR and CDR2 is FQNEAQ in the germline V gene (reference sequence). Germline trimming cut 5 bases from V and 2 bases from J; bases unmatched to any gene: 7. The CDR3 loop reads CASSDGQGLNTEAFF. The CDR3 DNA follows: TGTGCCAGCAGCGACGGACAGGGATTAAACACTGAAGCTTTCTTT.

The CDR3 sequence is CASSLKLAGEETQYF. CDR3 in DNA: TGTGCCAGCAGCTTGAAACTAGCGGGTGAAGAGACCCAGTACTTC. The chain combines TRBV5-4 with TRBJ2-5; 9 positions agree with TRBD2. Germline V gene lookup returns CDR1 SGHNT and CDR2 YYREEE (reference sequence). The V segment lost 1 base and the J segment 3 bases; nucleotides outside the gene matches: 4. CDR3 length: 15 amino acids.

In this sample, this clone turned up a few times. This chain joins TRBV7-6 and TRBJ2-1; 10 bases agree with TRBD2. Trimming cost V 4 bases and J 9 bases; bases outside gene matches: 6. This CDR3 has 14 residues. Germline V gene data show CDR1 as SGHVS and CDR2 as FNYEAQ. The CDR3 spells CASSSSGRAAEQFF. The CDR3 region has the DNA TGTGCCAGCAGCTCCAGCGGGAGGGCCGCTGAGCAGTTCTTC.

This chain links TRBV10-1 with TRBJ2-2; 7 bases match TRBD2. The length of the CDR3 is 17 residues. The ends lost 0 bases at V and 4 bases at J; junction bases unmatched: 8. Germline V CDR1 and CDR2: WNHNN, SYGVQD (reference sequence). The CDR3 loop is CASSESTGGRFTGELFF. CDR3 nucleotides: TGCGCCAGCAGTGAGTCTACTGGCGGGAGATTCACCGGGGAGCTGTTTTTT.

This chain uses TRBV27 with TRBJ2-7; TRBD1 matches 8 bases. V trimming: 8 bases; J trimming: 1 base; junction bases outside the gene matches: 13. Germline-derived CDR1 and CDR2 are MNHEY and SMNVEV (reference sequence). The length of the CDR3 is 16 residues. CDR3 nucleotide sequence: TGTGCCAGCTCTTACTACGGACAGGGAGTATCCTACGAGCAGTACTTC. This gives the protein CASSYYGQGVSYEQYF.

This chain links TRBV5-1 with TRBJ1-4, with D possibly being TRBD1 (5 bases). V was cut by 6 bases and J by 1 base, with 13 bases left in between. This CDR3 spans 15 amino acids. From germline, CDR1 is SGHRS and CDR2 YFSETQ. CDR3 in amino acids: CASTGTTGTNEKLFF. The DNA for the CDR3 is TGCGCCAGCACCGGGACTACGGGAACTAATGAAAAACTGTTTTTT.

The CDR3 DNA sequence: TGTGCCTGGACTCGGAAGGGAGGCAGCACTGAAGCTTTCTTT. Protein product: CAWTRKGGSTEAFF. The gene calls are TRBV30 and TRBJ1-1; D is unresolved. The CDR3 length is 14 residues. Germline assignment: CDR1 GTSNPN and CDR2 SVGIG (reference sequence). Deletions cut 4 bases from V and 4 bases from J, with 16 bases between.

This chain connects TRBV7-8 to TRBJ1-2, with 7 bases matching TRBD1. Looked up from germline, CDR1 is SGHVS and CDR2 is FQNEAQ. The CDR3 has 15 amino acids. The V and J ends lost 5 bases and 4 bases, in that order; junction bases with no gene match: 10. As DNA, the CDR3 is TGTGCCAGCAGCCCCGCGACAGGGATTGGCTATGGCTACACCTTC. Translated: CASSPATGIGYGYTF.

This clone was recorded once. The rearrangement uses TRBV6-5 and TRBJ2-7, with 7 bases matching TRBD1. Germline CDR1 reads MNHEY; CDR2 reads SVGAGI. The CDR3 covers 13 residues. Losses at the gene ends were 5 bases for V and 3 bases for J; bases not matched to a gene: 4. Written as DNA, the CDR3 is TGTGCCAGCAGTCGGGACAGCCGCTACGAGCAGTACTTC. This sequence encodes CASSRDSRYEQYF.

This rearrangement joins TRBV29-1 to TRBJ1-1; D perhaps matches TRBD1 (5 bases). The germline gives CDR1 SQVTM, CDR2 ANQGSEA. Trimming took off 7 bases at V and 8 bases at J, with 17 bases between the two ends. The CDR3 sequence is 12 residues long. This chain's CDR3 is CSAGRGWAEAFF. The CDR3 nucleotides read TGCAGCGCCGGGCGGGGGTGGGCCGAAGCTTTCTTT.

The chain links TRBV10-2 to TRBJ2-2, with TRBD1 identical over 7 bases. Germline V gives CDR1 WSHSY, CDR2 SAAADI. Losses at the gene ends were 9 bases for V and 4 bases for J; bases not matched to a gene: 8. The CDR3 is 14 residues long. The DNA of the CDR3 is TGCGCCAGAGCAACCCCAGGGGGCACCGGGGAGCTGTTTTTT. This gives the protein CARATPGGTGELFF.

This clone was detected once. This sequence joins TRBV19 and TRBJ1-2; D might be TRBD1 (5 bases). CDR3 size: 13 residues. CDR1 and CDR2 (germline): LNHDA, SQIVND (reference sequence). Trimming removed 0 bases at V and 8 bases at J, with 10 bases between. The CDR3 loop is CASSIEGAGGYTF. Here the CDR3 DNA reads TGTGCCAGTAGTATAGAAGGGGCAGGAGGCTACACCTTC.

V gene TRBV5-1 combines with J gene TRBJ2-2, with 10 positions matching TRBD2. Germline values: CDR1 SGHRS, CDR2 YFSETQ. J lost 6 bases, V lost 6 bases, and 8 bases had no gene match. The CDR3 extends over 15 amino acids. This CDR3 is CASIASGSSAGELFF. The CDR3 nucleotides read TGCGCCAGCATCGCTAGCGGGAGCTCTGCCGGGGAGCTGTTTTTT.

DNA of the CDR3: TGTGCCAGCAGCCTCGAAGGGGACACCGGGGAGCTGTTTTTT. Translating it yields CASSLEGDTGELFF. V gene TRBV4-2 combines with J gene TRBJ2-2, with D tentatively TRBD1 (5 bases). CDR3 size: 14 residues. Trimming cost V 4 bases and J 3 bases, with 9 bases left between them. Per germline, CDR1 LGHNA and CDR2 YNFKEQ.

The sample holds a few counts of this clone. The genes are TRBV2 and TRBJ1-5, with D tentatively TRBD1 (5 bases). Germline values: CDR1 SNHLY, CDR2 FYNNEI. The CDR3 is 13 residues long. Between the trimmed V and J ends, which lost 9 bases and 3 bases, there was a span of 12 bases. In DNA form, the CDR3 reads TGTGCCAGTCGTGGGGGGACCAATCAGCCCCAGCATTTT. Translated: CASRGGTNQPQHF.

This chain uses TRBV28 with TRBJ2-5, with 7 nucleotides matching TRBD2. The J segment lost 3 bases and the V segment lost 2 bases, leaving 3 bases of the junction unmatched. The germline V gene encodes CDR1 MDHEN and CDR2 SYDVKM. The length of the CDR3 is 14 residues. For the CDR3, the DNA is TGTGCCAGCAGTTTACGGGAGGTGGAAGAGACCCAGTACTTC. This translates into CASSLREVEETQYF.

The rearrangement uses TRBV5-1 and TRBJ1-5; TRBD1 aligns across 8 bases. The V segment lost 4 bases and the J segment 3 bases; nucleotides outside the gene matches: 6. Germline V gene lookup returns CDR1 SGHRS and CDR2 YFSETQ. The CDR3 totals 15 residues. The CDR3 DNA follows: TGCGCCAGCAGCGTCGGGACAGGTCCCAATCAGCCCCAGCATTTT. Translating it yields CASSVGTGPNQPQHF.

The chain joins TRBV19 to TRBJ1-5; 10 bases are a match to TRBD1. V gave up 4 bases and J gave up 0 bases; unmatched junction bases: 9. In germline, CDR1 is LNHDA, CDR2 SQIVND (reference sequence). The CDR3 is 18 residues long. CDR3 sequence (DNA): TGTGCCAGTAGTACCCCGACAGGGGGCGAGGGTAGCAATCAGCCCCAGCATTTT. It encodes CASSTPTGGEGSNQPQHF. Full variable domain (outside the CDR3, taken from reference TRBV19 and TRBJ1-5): DGGITQSPKYLFRKEGQNVTLSCEQNLNHDAMYWYRQDPGQGLRLIYYSQIVNDFQKGDIAEGYSVSREKKESFPLTVTSAQKNPTAFYLCASSTPTGGEGSNQPQHFGDGTRLSIL.